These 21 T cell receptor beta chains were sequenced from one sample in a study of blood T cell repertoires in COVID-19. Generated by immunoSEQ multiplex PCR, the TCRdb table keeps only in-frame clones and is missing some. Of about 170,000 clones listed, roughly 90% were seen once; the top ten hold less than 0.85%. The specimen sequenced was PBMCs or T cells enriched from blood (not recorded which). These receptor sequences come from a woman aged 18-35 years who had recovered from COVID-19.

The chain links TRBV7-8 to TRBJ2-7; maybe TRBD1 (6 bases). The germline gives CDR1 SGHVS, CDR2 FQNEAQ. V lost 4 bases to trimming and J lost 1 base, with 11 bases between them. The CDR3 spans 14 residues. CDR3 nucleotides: TGTGCCAGCAGCTACCGGGACACTTCCTACGAGCAGTACTTC. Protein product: CASSYRDTSYEQYF.

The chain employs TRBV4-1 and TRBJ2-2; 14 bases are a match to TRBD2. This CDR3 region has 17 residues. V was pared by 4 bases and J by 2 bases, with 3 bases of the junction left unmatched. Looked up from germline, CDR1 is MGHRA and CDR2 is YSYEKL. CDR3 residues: CASSPGLAGVNTGELFF. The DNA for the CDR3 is TGCGCCAGCAGCCCGGGACTAGCGGGGGTAAACACCGGGGAGCTGTTTTTT.

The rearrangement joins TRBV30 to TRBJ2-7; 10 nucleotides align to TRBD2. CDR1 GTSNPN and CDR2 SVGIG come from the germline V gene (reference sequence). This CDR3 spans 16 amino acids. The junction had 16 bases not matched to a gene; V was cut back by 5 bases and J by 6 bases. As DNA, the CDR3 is TGTGCCTGGGGGGGCTTAGCGGGAGGAGTGGTGGGCGAGCAGTACTTC. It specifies CAWGGLAGGVVGEQYF. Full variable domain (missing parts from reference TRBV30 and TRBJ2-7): SQTIHQWPATLVQPVGSPLSLECTVEGTSNPNLYWYRQAAGRGLQLLFYSVGIGQISSEVPQNLSASRPQDRQFILSSKKLLLSDSGFYLCAWGGLAGGVVGEQYFGPGTRLTVT.

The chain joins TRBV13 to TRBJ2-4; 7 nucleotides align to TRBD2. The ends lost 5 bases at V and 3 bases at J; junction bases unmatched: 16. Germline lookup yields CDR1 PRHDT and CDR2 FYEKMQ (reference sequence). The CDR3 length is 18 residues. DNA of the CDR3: TGTGCCAGCAGCGCCAGGGTTCGGACTAGTAATGGCAAAAACATTCAGTACTTC. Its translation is CASSARVRTSNGKNIQYF. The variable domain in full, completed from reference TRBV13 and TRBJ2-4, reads AAGVIQSPRHLIKEKRETATLKCYPIPRHDTVYWYQQGPGQDPQFLISFYEKMQSDKGSIPDRFSAQQFSDYHSELNMSSLELGDSALYFCASSARVRTSNGKNIQYFGAGTRLSVL.

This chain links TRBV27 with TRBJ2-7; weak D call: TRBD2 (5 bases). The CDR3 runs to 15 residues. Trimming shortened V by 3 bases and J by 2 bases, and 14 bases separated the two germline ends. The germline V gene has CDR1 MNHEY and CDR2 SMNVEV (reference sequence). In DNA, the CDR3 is TGTGCCAGCAGTTTTCGGATAGCGCCTGCCTACGAGCAGTACTTC. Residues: CASSFRIAPAYEQYF.

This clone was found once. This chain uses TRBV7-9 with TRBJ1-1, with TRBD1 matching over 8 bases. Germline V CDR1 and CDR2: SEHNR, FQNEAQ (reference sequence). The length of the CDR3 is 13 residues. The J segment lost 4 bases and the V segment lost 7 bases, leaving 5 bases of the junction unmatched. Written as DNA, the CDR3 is TGTGCCAGCACACCGACAGGGGCCACTGAAGCTTTCTTT. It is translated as CASTPTGATEAFF.

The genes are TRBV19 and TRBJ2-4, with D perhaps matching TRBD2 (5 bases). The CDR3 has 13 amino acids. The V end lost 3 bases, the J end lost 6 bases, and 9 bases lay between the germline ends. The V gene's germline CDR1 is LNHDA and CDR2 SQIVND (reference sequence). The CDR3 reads CASSMGSGNIQYF. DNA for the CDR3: TGTGCCAGTAGTATGGGGAGCGGAAACATTCAGTACTTC.

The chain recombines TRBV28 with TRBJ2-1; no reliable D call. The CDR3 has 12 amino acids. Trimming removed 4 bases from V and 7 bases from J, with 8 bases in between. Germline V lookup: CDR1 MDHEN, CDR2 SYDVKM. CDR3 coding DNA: TGTGCCAGCAGTTACCAGGTAAATGAGCAGTTCTTC. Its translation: CASSYQVNEQFF.

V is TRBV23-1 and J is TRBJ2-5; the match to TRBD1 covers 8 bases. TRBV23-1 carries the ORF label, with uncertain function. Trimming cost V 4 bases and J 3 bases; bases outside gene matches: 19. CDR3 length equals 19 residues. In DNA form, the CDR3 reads TGCGCCAGCAGTCCAATAAAACGACCGGGACAGGTTGGGGAAGAGACCCAGTACTTC. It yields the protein CASSPIKRPGQVGEETQYF.

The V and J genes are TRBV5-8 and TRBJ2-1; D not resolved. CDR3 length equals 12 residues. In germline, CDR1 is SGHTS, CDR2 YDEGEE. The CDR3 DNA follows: TGTACCCCCGAGAGGTCCTACAATGAGCAGTTCTTC. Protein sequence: CTPERSYNEQFF.

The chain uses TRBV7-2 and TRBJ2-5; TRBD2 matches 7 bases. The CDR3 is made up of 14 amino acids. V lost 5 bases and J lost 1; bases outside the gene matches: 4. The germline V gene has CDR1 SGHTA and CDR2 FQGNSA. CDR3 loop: CASSPTSAQETQYF. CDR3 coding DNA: TGTGCCAGCAGCCCCACTAGCGCCCAAGAGACCCAGTACTTC.

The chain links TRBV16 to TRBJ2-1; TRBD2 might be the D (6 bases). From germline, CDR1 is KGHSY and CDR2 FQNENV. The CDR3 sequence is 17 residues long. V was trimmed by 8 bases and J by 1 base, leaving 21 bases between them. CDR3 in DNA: TGTGCCAGCGGGGCCCTTAATCGGCTAGCGTCCTACAATGAGCAGTTCTTC. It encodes CASGALNRLASYNEQFF.

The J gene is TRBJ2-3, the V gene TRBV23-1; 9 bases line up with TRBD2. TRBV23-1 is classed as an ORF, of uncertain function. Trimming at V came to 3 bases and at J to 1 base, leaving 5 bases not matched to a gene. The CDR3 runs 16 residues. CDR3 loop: CASSQGASGGTDTQYF. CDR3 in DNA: TGCGCCAGCAGTCAGGGGGCTAGCGGGGGCACAGATACGCAGTATTTT.

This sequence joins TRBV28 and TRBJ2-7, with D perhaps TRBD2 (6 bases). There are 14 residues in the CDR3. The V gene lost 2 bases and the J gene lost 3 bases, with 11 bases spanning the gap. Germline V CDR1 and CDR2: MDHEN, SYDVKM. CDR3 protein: CASSLAGSVYEQYF. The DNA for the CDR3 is TGTGCCAGCAGTTTAGCGGGGTCGGTCTACGAGCAGTACTTC.

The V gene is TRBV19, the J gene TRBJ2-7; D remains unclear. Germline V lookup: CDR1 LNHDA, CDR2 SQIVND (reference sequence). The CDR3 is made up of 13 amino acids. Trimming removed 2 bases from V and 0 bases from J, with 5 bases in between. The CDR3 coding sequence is TGTGCCAGTAGTATAACTTTCTCCTACGAGCAGTACTTC. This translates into CASSITFSYEQYF.

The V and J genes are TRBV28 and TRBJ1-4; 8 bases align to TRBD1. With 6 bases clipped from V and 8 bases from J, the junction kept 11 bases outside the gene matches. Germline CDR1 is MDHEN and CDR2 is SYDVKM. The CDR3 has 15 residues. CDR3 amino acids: CASSVAGTGLEKLFF. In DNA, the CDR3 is TGTGCCAGCAGCGTCGCCGGGACAGGCTTGGAAAAACTGTTTTTT.

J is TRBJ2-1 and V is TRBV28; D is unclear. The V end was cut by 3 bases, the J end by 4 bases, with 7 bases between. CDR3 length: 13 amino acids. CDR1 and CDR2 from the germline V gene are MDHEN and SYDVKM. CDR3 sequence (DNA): TGTGCCAGCAGTTTCTCCGGGTACAATGAGCAGTTCTTC. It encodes CASSFSGYNEQFF.

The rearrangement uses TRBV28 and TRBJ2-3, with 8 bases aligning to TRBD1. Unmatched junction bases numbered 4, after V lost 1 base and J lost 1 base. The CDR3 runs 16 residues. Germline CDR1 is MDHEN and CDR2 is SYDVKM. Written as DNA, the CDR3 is TGTGCCAGCAGTTTATACCAGACAGGGGGCACAGATACGCAGTATTTT. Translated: CASSLYQTGGTDTQYF.

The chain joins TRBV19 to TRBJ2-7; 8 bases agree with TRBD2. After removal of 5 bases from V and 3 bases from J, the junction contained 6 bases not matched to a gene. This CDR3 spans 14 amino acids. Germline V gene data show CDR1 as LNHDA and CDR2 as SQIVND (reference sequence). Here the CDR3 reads CASSAGRGGYEQYF. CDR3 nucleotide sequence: TGTGCCAGTAGTGCGGGACGGGGGGGCTACGAGCAGTACTTC.

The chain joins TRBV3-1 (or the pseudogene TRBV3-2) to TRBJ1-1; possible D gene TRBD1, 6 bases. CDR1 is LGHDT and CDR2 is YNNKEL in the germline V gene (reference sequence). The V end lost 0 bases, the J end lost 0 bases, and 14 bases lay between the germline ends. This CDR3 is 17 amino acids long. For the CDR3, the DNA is TGTGCCAGCAGCCAAGATCAACCTGGGGGCGTGAACACTGAAGCTTTCTTT. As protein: CASSQDQPGGVNTEAFF.

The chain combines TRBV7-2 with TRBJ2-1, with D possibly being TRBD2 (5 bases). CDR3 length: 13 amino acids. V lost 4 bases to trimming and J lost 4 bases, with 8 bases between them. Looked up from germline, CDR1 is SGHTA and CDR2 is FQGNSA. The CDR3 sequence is CASSYSAYNEQFF. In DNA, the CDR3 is TGTGCCAGCAGCTATAGCGCTTACAATGAGCAGTTCTTC.